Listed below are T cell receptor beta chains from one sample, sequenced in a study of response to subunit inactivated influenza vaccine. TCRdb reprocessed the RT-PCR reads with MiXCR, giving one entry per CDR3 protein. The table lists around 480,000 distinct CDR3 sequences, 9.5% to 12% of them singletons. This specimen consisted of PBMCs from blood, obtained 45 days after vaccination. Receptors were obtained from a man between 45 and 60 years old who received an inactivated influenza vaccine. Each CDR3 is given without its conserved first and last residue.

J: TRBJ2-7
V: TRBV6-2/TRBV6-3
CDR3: ASTPYGRGPYEQY

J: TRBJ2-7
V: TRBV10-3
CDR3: AAGLAGPYEQY

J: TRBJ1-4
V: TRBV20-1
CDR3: SAGRGANEKLF

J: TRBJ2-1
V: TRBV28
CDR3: ASIGASYNEQF

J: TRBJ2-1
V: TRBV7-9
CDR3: ASSYPGLASMNEQF

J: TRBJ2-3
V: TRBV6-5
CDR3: ASSYSSASGRVDTQY

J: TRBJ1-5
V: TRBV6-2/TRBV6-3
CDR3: ASSTRQGREPQH

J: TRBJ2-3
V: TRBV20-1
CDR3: SARPGTSGVQDTQY

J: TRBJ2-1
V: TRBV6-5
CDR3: ASSYSGGTGSYNEQF

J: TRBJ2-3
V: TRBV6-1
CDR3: ASTRQGAADTQY

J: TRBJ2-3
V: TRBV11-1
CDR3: ASSLGTSGGPSTDTQY

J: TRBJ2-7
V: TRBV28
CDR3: ASSFLGTYEQY

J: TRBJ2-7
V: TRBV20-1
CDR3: SARDLRGLYEQY

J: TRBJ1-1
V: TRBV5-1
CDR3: ASSLNRMTMNTEAF

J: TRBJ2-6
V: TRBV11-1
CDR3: ASSLARDRGRPPNVLT

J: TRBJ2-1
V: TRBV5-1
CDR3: ASSSGALAGYNEQF

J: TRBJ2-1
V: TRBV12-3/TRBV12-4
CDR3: ASSSSGRAREQF

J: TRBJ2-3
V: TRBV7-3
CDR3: ASSLMAGGSDTQY

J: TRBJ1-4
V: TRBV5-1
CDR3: ASSFSDGSEKLF

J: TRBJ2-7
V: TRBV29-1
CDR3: SVQLLRSYEQY

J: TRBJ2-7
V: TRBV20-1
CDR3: SAIPDRGLAYEQY

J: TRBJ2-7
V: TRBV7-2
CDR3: ASSIQGSPGEQY

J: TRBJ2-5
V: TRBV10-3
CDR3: AIRTDRDQETQY

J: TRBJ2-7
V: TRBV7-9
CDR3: ASSSLAGTAYEQY

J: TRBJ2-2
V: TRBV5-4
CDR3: ASSSDRVNTGELF

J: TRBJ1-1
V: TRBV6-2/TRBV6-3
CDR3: ASSGGGYTEAF

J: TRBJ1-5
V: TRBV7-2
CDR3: ASSLTGTGVSQPQH

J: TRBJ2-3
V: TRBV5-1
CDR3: ASSFLGEVADTQY

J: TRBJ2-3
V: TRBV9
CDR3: ASSVLSEGRTDTQY

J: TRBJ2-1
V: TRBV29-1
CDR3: SVGPGLVDNEQF

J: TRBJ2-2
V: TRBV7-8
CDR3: ASSPQGPPAGELF

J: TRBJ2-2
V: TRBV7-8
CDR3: ASSLARRTGELF

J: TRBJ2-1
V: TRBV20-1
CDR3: SASEFEQF

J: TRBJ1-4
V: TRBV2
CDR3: ASSGDRIKLF

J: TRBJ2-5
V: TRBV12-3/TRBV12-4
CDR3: ASSFGTIQETQY

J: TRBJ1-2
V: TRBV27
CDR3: ASSFIPRNYGYT

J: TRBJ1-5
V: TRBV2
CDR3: ASSDRGLQPQH

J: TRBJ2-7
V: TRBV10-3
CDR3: AISDLAGTYEQY

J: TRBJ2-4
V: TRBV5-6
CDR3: ASGAAQKNIQY

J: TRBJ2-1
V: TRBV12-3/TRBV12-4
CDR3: ASSRTSGGPYNEQF

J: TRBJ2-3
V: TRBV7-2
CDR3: ASSFLSGLTDTQY

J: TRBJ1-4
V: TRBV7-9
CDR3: ASSLGGRLF

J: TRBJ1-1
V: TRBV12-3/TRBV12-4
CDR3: ASSLSEFPPEAF

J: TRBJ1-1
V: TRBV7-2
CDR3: ASSLPRPWMNTEAF

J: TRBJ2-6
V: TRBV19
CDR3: ASSLRLHDVLT

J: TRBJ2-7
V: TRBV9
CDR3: ASSPPTPQGEQY

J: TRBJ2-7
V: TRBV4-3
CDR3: ASSQDLAGAYEQY

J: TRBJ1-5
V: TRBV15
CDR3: ATSRASDRAQPQH

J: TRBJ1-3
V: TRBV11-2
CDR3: ASSLRRQGGGISGNTIY

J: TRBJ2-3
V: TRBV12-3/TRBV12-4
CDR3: ASSQDSQADTQY